This passage covers 18 T cell receptor beta chains from one sample sequenced in a study of regulatory T cells in long-lasting Graves disease. For TCR beta, libraries came from iRepertoire HTBI primers and Arm-PCR of CDR3 regions. Each CDR3 protein gets one entry after TCRdb re-called the multiplex PCR reads with MiXCR. The sample contains some 240,000 distinct CDR3 sequences, roughly 19% of which appear only once. Time point given: newly diagnosed GD, antithyroid drugs for less than 3 months. The TCR library was made from RNA extracted from PBMCs. The same specimen was also included in a second study, on T cells in Graves' hyperthyroidism and ophthalmopathy.

The sequenced sample was peripheral blood mononuclear cells (PBMCs), obtained at new diagnosis, from a patient treated with antithyroid drugs. The receptors come from a woman aged 30 to 39 with Graves disease.

This clonotype was counted ten times or more. The V call is TRBV12-3 or TRBV12-4, the J call TRBJ1-1; 7 bases are a match to TRBD1. With V trimmed by 0 bases and J by 4 bases, 5 bases remained unmatched. This CDR3 comprises 15 residues. CDR3 bases: TGTGCCAGCAGTTTAGCTTCAGGGGGGGTCACTGAAGCTTTCTTT. Translating it yields CASSLASGGVTEAFF.

This clonotype was seen ten or more times. The chain has TRBV6-9 and TRBJ1-5; 9 bases are shared with TRBD1. The CDR3 has 15 amino acids. After removal of 3 bases from V and 2 bases from J, the junction contained 2 bases not matched to a gene. Germline V lookup: CDR1 MNHGY, CDR2 SVAAGI. CDR3 sequence reads: CASSYGDRGNQPQHF. The CDR3 DNA reads as TGTGCCAGCAGTTACGGGGACAGGGGCAATCAGCCCCAGCATTTT.

This chain joins TRBV3-1 and TRBJ1-4; unclear D gene. V dropped 4 bases and J dropped 4 bases, with 16 bases sitting between them. This CDR3 region has 16 residues. Germline-derived CDR1 and CDR2 are LGHDT and YNNKEL (reference sequence). The CDR3 reads CASSLRAAQCNEKLFF. Here the CDR3 DNA reads TGTGCCAGCAGCCTCCGGGCGGCCCAGTGTAATGAAAAACTGTTTTTT.

The J gene is TRBJ1-1, the V gene TRBV20-1; TRBD1 matches at 8 bases. CDR3 length: 14 amino acids. Germline V gene data show CDR1 as DFQATT and CDR2 as SNEGSKA (reference sequence). J gave up 5 bases and V 4 bases, and 9 bases lay outside the gene matches. The DNA of the CDR3 is TGCAGTGCTAAAGGGCAGGGGGCTTTTACTGAAGCTTTCTTT. It codes for CSAKGQGAFTEAFF.

This clonotype came up many times. V is TRBV20-1 and J is TRBJ2-7, with TRBD2 matching over 10 bases. The CDR3 consists of 15 residues. After removal of 3 bases from V and 0 bases from J, the junction contained 5 bases not matched to a gene. Germline values: CDR1 DFQATT, CDR2 SNEGSKA (reference sequence). In nucleotides, the CDR3 is TGCAGTGCTAGTGCCCTAGCGGGAGCCTCCTACGAGCAGTACTTC. It encodes CSASALAGASYEQYF.

The V gene is TRBV18, the J gene TRBJ2-6, with TRBD2 matching over 7 bases. CDR1 is KGHSH and CDR2 is LQKENI in the germline V gene. This CDR3 is 16 amino acids long. Unmatched junction bases numbered 7, after V lost 6 bases and J lost 2 bases. CDR3: CASSLGGGAGANVLTF. CDR3 sequence (DNA): TGTGCCAGCTCCCTCGGGGGAGGGGCTGGGGCCAACGTCCTGACTTTC.

This clonotype was counted between two and nine times. This sequence may be a read error, since a much larger clone differs from it by one base. The chain recombines TRBV6-1 with TRBJ1-2, with a possible D match to TRBD1 (5 bases). V lost 1 base to trimming and J lost 6 bases, with 9 bases between them. The CDR3 has 13 amino acids. Germline loops: CDR1 MNHNS, CDR2 SASEGT. The CDR3, as DNA: TGTGCCAGCAGTGAAGACAGGAGACATGGCTACACCTTC. It yields the protein CASSEDRRHGYTF.

This clonotype was seen repeatedly, ten times or more. The chain carries TRBV20-1 and TRBJ2-7; 11 bases line up with TRBD2. V lost 5 bases, J lost 4 bases, and 7 bases stayed unmatched. CDR1 is DFQATT, CDR2 SNEGSKA, per germline (reference sequence). The CDR3 is 14 amino acids. CDR3 residues: CSAALGTSGYEQYF. In DNA, the CDR3 is TGCAGTGCTGCCTTGGGGACTAGCGGATACGAGCAGTACTTC.

This clonotype has ten or more counts. The chain employs TRBV2 and TRBJ2-7; TRBD2 agrees at 7 bases. V trimming: 6 bases; J trimming: 1 base; junction bases outside the gene matches: 12. The CDR3 runs to 16 residues. CDR1 and CDR2 (germline): SNHLY, FYNNEI. CDR3 sequence: CASRRTPRRESYEQYF. The CDR3 nucleotides read TGTGCCAGCAGACGTACACCCCGGCGGGAGTCCTACGAGCAGTACTTC.

This clonotype was recorded a few times. The chain links TRBV7-3 to TRBJ1-4; TRBD1 might be the D (5 bases). Trimming pared 1 base from V and 0 bases from J, leaving 6 bases between. The CDR3 has 15 residues. The germline V gene has CDR1 SGHTA and CDR2 FQGTGA. CDR3 protein: CASSLKGATNEKLFF. The CDR3 bases are TGTGCCAGCAGCTTAAAAGGGGCAACTAATGAAAAACTGTTTTTT.

Worth noting for this clonotype: It is likely a read error: a sequence one base away is far more abundant. CDR3 sequence (DNA): TGTGCCATCAGTTACGCCCGGACGACCGGGGAGCTGTTTTTT. It specifies CAISYARTTGELFF. The chain carries TRBV10-3 and TRBJ2-2; the D is unclear. Trimming cost V 5 bases and J 5 bases, with 12 bases left between them. Looked up from germline, CDR1 is ENHRY and CDR2 is SYGVKD. This CDR3 is built from 14 residues.

V is TRBV12-3 or TRBV12-4 and J is TRBJ2-4; TRBD1 matches 11 bases. Trimming removed 5 bases from V and 8 bases from J; junction bases left unmatched: 8. The length of the CDR3 is 15 residues. The CDR3 bases are TGTGCCAGCAGTCACGGACAGGGGGCACGAGACATTCAGTACTTC. Its translation is CASSHGQGARDIQYF.

This clonotype showed up many times. The rearrangement uses TRBV7-2 and TRBJ2-3; weak D call: TRBD2 (5 bases). Germline V gives CDR1 SGHTA, CDR2 FQGNSA. V lost 5 bases and J lost 0, with 15 bases in between. The CDR3 consists of 16 residues. CDR3 residues: CASSPLLLGSTDTQYF. The CDR3 coding sequence is TGTGCCAGCAGCCCTCTGCTACTAGGTAGCACAGATACGCAGTATTTT.

This clonotype was counted many times. Here the CDR3 reads CSASASGRDLGEQFF. The CDR3 DNA is TGCAGTGCTAGTGCTAGCGGGAGGGATTTAGGTGAGCAGTTCTTC. The rearrangement joins TRBV20-1 to TRBJ2-1; 12 bases map to TRBD2. Germline values: CDR1 DFQATT, CDR2 SNEGSKA (reference sequence). V shed 3 bases, J shed 9 bases, and the junction held 9 bases outside the gene matches. The length of the CDR3 is 15 residues.

This clonotype was counted between two and nine times. This chain connects TRBV9 to TRBJ2-1; TRBD2 is a possible D gene (5 bases). The CDR3 has 16 residues. Germline V CDR1 and CDR2: SGDLS, YYNGEE. V was pared by 4 bases and J by 0 bases, with 14 bases between. CDR3 amino acids: CASSPLSGSSYNEQFF. CDR3 bases: TGTGCCAGCAGCCCCTTGTCGGGGAGCTCCTACAATGAGCAGTTCTTC.

On this clonotype: This could be a read error, since a much larger clone is one nucleotide away. The chain couples TRBV7-2 to TRBJ1-2; 9 bases map to TRBD1. Germline loops: CDR1 SGHTA, CDR2 FQGNSA. This CDR3 has 14 amino acids. Trimming removed 6 bases from V and 8 bases from J; junction bases left unmatched: 10. For the CDR3, the DNA is TGTGCCAGCAGAAAAACAGGGGGCGTGACCGGCTACACCTTC. Translation: CASRKTGGVTGYTF.

A note on this clonotype: Lacking the conserved final phenylalanine or tryptophan, this CDR3 likely reflects a read error. The chain is built from TRBV7-9 and TRBJ1-3; TRBD1 might be the D (5 bases). V was clipped by 8 bases and J by 3 bases, with 8 bases between them. Germline V gene data show CDR1 as SEHNR and CDR2 as FQNEAQ (reference sequence). This CDR3 contains 12 residues. The CDR3 region is CASAGLGNTIYS. The CDR3 DNA sequence: TGTGCCAGCGCGGGGCTTGGAAACACCATATATTCT.

Many counts were recorded for this clonotype. The chain combines TRBV30 with TRBJ2-1; tentatively, D is TRBD2 (6 bases). Germline CDR1 GTSNPN, CDR2 SVGIG (reference sequence). The CDR3 contains 15 residues. Trimming stripped 3 bases from V and 4 bases from J, with 16 bases between. The CDR3 spells CAWRRIVGGYNEQFF. In nucleotides, the CDR3 is TGTGCCTGGAGACGGATTGTGGGGGGATACAATGAGCAGTTCTTC.